This T cell receptor (beta chain) emerged from a study of T-cell memory formation after mild COVID-19 (dated by TCRdb to the early 2020s). For context, the study as a whole: TCR sequence clusters from the two donors were found to be largely donor specific. Longitudinal TCRalpha and TCRbeta repertoire sequencing tracked T-cell clones expanding and contracting after mild COVID-19 in two donors. The cohort comprised two young, previously healthy adult volunteers, one female and one male.

Overall study results and their limits: SARS-CoV-2 specificity was not confirmed for the second-wave clones peaking on day 37. Some responding clones were detected in pre-infection memory, suggesting pre-existing cross-reactive memory T cells joined the SARS-CoV-2 response. Clones that contracted from day 15 to 85 showed balanced CD4/CD8 phenotypes, whereas a second wave of clones that expanded from day 15 to 37 leaned towards CD4+. Contracting CD4+ clones were located mainly in the CM and EM memory subsets, whereas CD8+ clones were found to be enriched in EMRA. Only a couple of mild cases were covered by the study, and larger cohorts that include severe cases with pre-infection samples were considered necessary.

PBMCs were isolated by Ficoll-Paque density gradient centrifugation. Including the terminal cysteine and phenylalanine, the CDR3 comprises 19 residues. The kept DNA is CDR3 alone, 57 bases in frame from the first base. After removal of 9 bases from V and 2 bases from J, the junction retains 19 bases not matched to a gene. CDR1 and CDR2, looked up from the germline V gene, are SGHTA and FQGNSA. The listed sequencing device is Illumina NovaSeq 6000. TCRalpha and TCRbeta cDNA libraries were constructed by 5'RACE with constant-segment primers, with sample barcodes and unique molecular identifiers being introduced. RNA was extracted from every sample with Trizol reagent. Library amplification was performed in two PCR steps, and a second sample barcode and Illumina TruSeq adapters were introduced in the second step. The libraries were sequenced on an Illumina NovaSeq using 2 x 150 bp paired-end reads. The original pipeline was this. With migec v1.2.7, reads were demultiplexed and then collapsed into UMI-guided consensus sequences. With mixcr v2.1.11, UMI consensuses were aligned to TRA and TRB V and J templates and assembled into clonotypes. Expanded or contracted clonotypes were those called significant by both edgeR and NoisET, with noise models trained on biological replicates. For edgeR calls, a false discovery rate-adjusted p below 0.01 and a log2 fold-change threshold of 1 were applied. As an exploratory analysis of dynamics, PCA with hierarchical clustering was applied to max-normalized trajectories of the 1000 most abundant clonotypes. Separately sequenced CD4+ and CD8+ repertoires were used to assign the CD4 or CD8 phenotype of responding clones. TCRdb took the public reads, trimmed them with fastp at Q25, ran MiXCR for clone calling and kept in-frame beta chains. Each record represents a unique CDR3 protein, reported with the most common genes and DNA among its rows. V and J calls and clone size were set by TCRdb, not the authors. This sample lists around 200,000 distinct CDR3 sequences; about 10% were detected once. The ten largest clonotypes hold around 3.3% of the sample.

Comment on this clonotype: Its antigen is still unknown. This sequence may be a read error, since a much larger clone differs from it by one base.

Sequencing input: PBMCs or a T cell subset sorted from them (not recorded which). This chain is built from TRBV7-2 and TRBJ2-3; 11 middle bases align to TRBD2. The sequence was obtained from a man younger than 30 who had mild COVID-19 (a few samples of this study predate the infection). The sample titles of this study are shuffled in the database, so cell type and time point are left out; the donor was told from shared clones. For the CDR3, the sequence is CARSPGWASGGSFTDTQYF. The sequence in DNA is TGTGCCAGAAGCCCCGGGTGGGCTAGCGGGGGGTCCTTCACAGATACGCAGTATTTT.